This paragraph reports one T cell receptor (beta chain). Profiling relied on immunoSEQ multiplex PCR, and the TCRdb table lists in-frame clones only, not all of them. The sample lists about 120,000 clones; around 85% were seen once. The V and J ends lost 3 bases and 2 bases respectively, with 10 bases between them. This CDR3 is built from 14 residues. Germline V gene data show CDR1 as LGHDT and CDR2 as YNNKEL (reference sequence). The record originates from a study of T cell responses to AZD1222 COVID-19 vaccine. The receptor was derived from an adult in good health. This sequence joins TRBV3-1 (or the pseudogene TRBV3-2) and TRBJ1-2; no clear D gene. The input for sequencing was peripheral blood, taken on day 0 of AZD1222 vaccination. DNA for the CDR3: TGTGCCAGCAGCCAGGGCAGGCCGAACTATGGCTACACCTTC. Translated: CASSQGRPNYGYTF.